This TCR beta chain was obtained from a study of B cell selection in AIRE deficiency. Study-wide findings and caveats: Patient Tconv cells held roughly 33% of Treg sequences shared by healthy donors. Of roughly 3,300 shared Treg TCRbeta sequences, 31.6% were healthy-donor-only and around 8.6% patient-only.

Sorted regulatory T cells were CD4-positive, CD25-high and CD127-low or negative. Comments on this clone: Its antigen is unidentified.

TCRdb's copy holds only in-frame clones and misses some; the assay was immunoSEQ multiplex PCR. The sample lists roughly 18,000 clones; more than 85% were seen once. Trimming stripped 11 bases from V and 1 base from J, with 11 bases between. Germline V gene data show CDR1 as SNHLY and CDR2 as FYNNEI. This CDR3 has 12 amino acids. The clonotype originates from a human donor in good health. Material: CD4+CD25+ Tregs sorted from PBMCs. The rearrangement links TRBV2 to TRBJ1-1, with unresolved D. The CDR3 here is CAGKTANTEAFF. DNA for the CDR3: TGTGCCGGTAAGACCGCGAACACTGAAGCTTTCTTT.